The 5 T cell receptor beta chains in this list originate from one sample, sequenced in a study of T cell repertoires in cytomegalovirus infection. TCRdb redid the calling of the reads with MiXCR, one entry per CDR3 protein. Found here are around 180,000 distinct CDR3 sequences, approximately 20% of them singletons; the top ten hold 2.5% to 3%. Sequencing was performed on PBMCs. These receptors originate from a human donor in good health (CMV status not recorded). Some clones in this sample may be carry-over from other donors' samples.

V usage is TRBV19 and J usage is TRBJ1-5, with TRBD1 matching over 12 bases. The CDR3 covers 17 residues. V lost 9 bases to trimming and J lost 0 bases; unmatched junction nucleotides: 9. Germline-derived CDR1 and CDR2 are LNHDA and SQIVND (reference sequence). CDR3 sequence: CASWDRGQPYSNQPQHF. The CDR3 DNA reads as TGTGCCAGCTGGGACAGGGGGCAACCATATAGCAATCAGCCCCAGCATTTT.

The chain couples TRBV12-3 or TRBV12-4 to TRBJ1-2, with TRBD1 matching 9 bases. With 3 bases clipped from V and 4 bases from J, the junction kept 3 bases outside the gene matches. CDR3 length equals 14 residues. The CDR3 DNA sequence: TGTGCCAGCAGTTTCGGGACAGGGTTCTATGGCTACACCTTC. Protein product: CASSFGTGFYGYTF.

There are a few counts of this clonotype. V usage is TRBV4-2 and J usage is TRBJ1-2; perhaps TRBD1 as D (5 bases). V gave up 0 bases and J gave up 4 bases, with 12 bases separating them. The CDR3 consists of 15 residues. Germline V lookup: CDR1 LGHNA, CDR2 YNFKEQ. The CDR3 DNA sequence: TGTGCCAGCAGCCAAGATCAGGGAGGGACCTATGGCTACACCTTC. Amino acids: CASSQDQGGTYGYTF.

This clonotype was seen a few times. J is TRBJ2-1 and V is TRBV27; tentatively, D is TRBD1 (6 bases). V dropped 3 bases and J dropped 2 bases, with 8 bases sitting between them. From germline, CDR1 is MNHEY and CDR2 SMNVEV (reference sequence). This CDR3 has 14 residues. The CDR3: CASSFRGPYNEQFF. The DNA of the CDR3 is TGTGCCAGCAGTTTCAGGGGACCCTACAATGAGCAGTTCTTC.

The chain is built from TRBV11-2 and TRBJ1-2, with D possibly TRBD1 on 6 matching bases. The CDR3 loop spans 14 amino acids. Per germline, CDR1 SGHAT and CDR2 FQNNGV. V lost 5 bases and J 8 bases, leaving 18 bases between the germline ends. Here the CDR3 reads CASSLVPQGKGYTF. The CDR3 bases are TGTGCCAGCAGCCTCGTGCCCCAGGGGAAGGGCTACACCTTC.